This entry features one T cell receptor beta chain sequence. The germline V gene encodes CDR1 KGHSH and CDR2 LQKENI. The CDR3 is made up of 15 amino acids. Trimming stripped 0 bases from V and 7 bases from J, with 15 bases between. The data were taken from a study of blood T cell repertoires in COVID-19. Study context: Whether acute or convalescent, the COVID-19 samples came from the United States, Italy and Spain. The cDNA or gDNA used as material had been derived from T cells, B-cell-depleted T cells, or PBMCs.

TCRdb's copy holds only in-frame clones and misses some; the assay was immunoSEQ multiplex PCR. In the table there are 250,000 to 350,000 clones, approximately 87% of which are singletons. Individuals aged about 18 to 100 years were recruited from 24 US areas. The clonotype comes from a woman in her 30s who had recovered from COVID-19. The genes are TRBV18 and TRBJ1-2; possible D gene TRBD1, 6 bases. Sequencing was carried out using PBMCs or T cells enriched from blood (not recorded which). The CDR3 here is CASSPPITGKRGYTF. The DNA for the CDR3 is TGTGCCAGCTCACCACCGATTACAGGGAAGCGTGGCTACACCTTC.